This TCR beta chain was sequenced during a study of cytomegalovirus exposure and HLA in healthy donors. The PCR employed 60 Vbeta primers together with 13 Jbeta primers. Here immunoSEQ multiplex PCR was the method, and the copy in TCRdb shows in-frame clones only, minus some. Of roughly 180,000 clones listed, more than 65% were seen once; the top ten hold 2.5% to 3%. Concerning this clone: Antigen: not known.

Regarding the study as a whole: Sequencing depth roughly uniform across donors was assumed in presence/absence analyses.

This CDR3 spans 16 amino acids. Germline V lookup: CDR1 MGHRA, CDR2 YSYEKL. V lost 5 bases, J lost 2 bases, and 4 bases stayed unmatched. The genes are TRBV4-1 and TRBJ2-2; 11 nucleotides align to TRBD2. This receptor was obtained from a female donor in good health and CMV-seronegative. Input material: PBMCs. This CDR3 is CASSDRLAGNTGELFF. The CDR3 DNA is TGCGCCAGCAGCGACCGACTAGCGGGAAACACCGGGGAGCTGTTTTTT.